This T cell receptor beta chain derives from a study of T cells after posttransplantation cyclophosphamide. Treatment was busulfan-fludarabine conditioning, a marrow graft, and cyclophosphamide on days +3 and +4. Here immunoSEQ multiplex PCR was the method, and the copy in TCRdb shows in-frame clones only, minus some. Of over 15,000 clones listed, 65% to 75% are singletons. V was cut by 1 base and J by 5 bases, with 7 bases left in between. CDR1 and CDR2 (germline): SGHRS, YFSETQ. The CDR3 covers 14 residues. The TCR originated in a young adult male patient who received an allogeneic stem cell transplant from a related donor, was CMV-positive, and had acute GVHD only. Some of the T cells may derive from the graft donor. Sequences were derived from PBMCs, sampled after an allogeneic stem cell transplant with post-transplant cyclophosphamide. This chain joins TRBV5-1 and TRBJ1-6; D gene ambiguous. The CDR3 coding sequence is TGCGCCAGCAGCTTGATCGGGGATAATTCACCCCTCCACTTT. This gives the protein CASSLIGDNSPLHF. The variable domain in full, with the rest retrieved from reference TRBV5-1 and TRBJ1-6, is KAGVTQTPRYLIKTRGQQVTLSCSPISGHRSVSWYQQTPGQGLQFLFEYFSETQRNKGNFPGRFSGRQFSNSRSEMNVSTLELGDSALYLCASSLIGDNSPLHFGNGTRLTVT.